The text below deals with one TCR beta chain. Its antigen is undetermined. Donors were healthy HIV-negative adults without recent acute infections or vaccinations. Only Caucasian adults living in Nashville, Tennessee served as donors. This sample was included in a study of shared clonotypes between healthy human individuals. General study findings and limits: Sorted-subset samples were not fully sequenced, rarefaction indicated.

Every subset had its genomic DNA shared out evenly among several immunoSEQ plates. Profiled with immunoSEQ multiplex PCR; TCRdb holds only in-frame clones, not every one. The top ten hold around 0.37% of the sample, which has about 2.4 million clones, 93% seen once. Germline CDR1 SEHNR, CDR2 FQNEAQ (reference sequence). Trimming removed 6 bases at V and 0 bases at J, with 12 bases between. The CDR3 has 14 residues. The V gene is TRBV7-9, the J gene TRBJ2-7; D remains ambiguous. The TCR sequence derives from a man between 18 and 35 years old in good health. Some clones in this sample may be carry-over from other donors' samples. Sequencing used naive CD4+ T cells from PBMCs. The subset denotes: CD45RA+ positively selected. CDR3: CASSLLRNSYEQYF. The CDR3 DNA reads as TGTGCCAGCAGTCTACTGCGGAACTCCTACGAGCAGTACTTC.